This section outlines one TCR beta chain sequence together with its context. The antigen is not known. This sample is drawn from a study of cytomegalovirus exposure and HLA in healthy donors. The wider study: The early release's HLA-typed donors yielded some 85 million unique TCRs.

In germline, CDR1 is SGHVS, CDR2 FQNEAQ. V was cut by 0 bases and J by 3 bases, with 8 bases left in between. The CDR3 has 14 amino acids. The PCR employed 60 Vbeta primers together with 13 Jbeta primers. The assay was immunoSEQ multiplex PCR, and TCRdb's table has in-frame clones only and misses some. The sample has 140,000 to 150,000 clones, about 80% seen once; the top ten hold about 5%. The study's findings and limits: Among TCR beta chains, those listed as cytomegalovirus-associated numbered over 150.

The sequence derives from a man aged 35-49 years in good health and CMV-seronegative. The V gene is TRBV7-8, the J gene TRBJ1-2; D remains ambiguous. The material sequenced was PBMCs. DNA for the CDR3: TGTGCCAGCAGCTTAGCCCATACTGACTATGGCTACACCTTC. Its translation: CASSLAHTDYGYTF.